A single sample gave rise to the 9 T cell receptor beta chains below, sequenced in a study of blood T cell repertoires in COVID-19. The repertoire was sequenced with immunoSEQ multiplex PCR; TCRdb's copy has only in-frame clones and lacks some. The data show about 70,000 clones, 80% seen once. The material sequenced was peripheral blood. These TCRs come from a man between 65 and 85 years old who had recovered from COVID-19.

V is TRBV6-5 and J is TRBJ2-1; 10 bases match TRBD2. The J segment lost 6 bases and the V segment lost 9 bases, leaving 5 bases of the junction unmatched. Germline values: CDR1 MNHEY, CDR2 SVGAGI. The CDR3 spans 13 residues. Here the CDR3 reads CARGAGGRNEQFF. The CDR3 DNA sequence: TGTGCCAGGGGAGCGGGAGGGCGCAATGAGCAGTTCTTC.

This chain links TRBV23-1 with TRBJ1-2, with no clear D. TRBV23-1 is sorted into the ORF group, with uncertain function. This CDR3 contains 12 residues. V was clipped by 2 bases and J by 7 bases, with 8 bases between them. CDR3 loop: CASSQIEGGYTF. The CDR3 DNA reads as TGCGCCAGCAGTCAAATAGAGGGTGGCTACACCTTC.

J is TRBJ1-2 and V is TRBV30; possibly TRBD1 for D (5 bases). The germline V gene has CDR1 GTSNPN and CDR2 SVGIG (reference sequence). This CDR3 has 12 residues. Trimming shortened V by 5 bases and J by 8 bases, and 15 bases separated the two germline ends. CDR3 amino acids: CAWAGPKEGYTF. The CDR3 DNA follows: TGTGCCTGGGCAGGGCCTAAGGAAGGCTACACCTTC.

This clone was seen a handful of times. J is TRBJ2-2 and V is TRBV5-1, with D possibly TRBD2 on 6 matching bases. The germline gives CDR1 SGHRS, CDR2 YFSETQ. Trimming took 4 bases from V and 3 from J, leaving 19 bases between them. The CDR3 has 17 residues. The CDR3 protein is CASSPGGLLGDTGELFF. The CDR3 DNA sequence: TGCGCCAGCAGCCCCGGGGGTCTTTTGGGCGACACCGGGGAGCTGTTTTTT. The full variable domain, rest sourced from reference TRBV5-1 and TRBJ2-2, is KAGVTQTPRYLIKTRGQQVTLSCSPISGHRSVSWYQQTPGQGLQFLFEYFSETQRNKGNFPGRFSGRQFSNSRSEMNVSTLELGDSALYLCASSPGGLLGDTGELFFGEGSRLTVL.

The chain carries TRBV19 and TRBJ1-1; no clear D. Looked up from germline, CDR1 is LNHDA and CDR2 is SQIVND (reference sequence). The CDR3 is made up of 16 amino acids. Trimming cost V 6 bases and J 6 bases, with 23 bases left between them. This CDR3 reads CASSLGVGGEAAEAFF. The CDR3 DNA reads TGTGCCAGTAGCCTCGGGGTAGGAGGTGAAGCGGCTGAAGCTTTCTTT.

The rearrangement uses TRBV7-3 and TRBJ2-1; TRBD1 aligns across 8 bases. Looked up from germline, CDR1 is SGHTA and CDR2 is FQGTGA. There are 15 residues in the CDR3. Trimming cost V 5 bases and J 8 bases; bases outside gene matches: 11. The CDR3 loop is CASSTQGALLDEQFF. Here the CDR3 DNA reads TGTGCCAGCAGCACCCAGGGGGCGCTTTTAGATGAGCAGTTCTTC.

This sequence joins TRBV25-1 and TRBJ2-7, with 9 bases aligning to TRBD1. The V segment lost 2 bases and the J segment 3 bases; nucleotides outside the gene matches: 2. The CDR3 is 14 residues long. From germline, CDR1 is MGHDK and CDR2 SYGVNS. The CDR3 region has the DNA TGTGCCAGCAGTGAAAACAGGGGGCTCTACGAGCAGTACTTC. The encoded protein is CASSENRGLYEQYF.

The chain couples TRBV27 to TRBJ2-3; D ambiguous. Germline CDR1 MNHEY, CDR2 SMNVEV (reference sequence). This CDR3 region has 16 residues. Trimming removed 0 bases at V and 1 base at J, with 11 bases between. CDR3 in amino acids: CASSLSAESGTDTQYF. For the CDR3, the DNA is TGTGCCAGCAGTTTATCCGCGGAGTCCGGCACAGATACGCAGTATTTT.

The rearrangement links TRBV19 to TRBJ2-3, with D possibly matching TRBD1 (6 bases). V was cut by 8 bases and J by 7 bases, with 7 bases left in between. The CDR3 has 10 amino acids. From germline, CDR1 is LNHDA and CDR2 SQIVND (reference sequence). The CDR3 DNA reads TGTGCCAGTGGACAGTATACGCAGTATTTT. Translated, it gives CASGQYTQYF.